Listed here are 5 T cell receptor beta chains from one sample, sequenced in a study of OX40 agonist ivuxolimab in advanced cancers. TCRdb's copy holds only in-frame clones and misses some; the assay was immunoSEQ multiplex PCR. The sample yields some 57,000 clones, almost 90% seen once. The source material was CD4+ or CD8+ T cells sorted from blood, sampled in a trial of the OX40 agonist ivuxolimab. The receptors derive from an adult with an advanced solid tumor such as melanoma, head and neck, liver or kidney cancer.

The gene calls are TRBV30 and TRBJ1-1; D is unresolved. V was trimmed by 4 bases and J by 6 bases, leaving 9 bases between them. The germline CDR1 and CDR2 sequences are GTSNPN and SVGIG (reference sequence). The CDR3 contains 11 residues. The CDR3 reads CAWNFGPEAFF. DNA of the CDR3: TGTGCCTGGAATTTTGGACCTGAAGCTTTCTTT. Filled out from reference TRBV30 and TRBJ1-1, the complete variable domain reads SQTIHQWPATLVQPVGSPLSLECTVEGTSNPNLYWYRQAAGRGLQLLFYSVGIGQISSEVPQNLSASRPQDRQFILSSKKLLLSDSGFYLCAWNFGPEAFFGQGTRLTVV.

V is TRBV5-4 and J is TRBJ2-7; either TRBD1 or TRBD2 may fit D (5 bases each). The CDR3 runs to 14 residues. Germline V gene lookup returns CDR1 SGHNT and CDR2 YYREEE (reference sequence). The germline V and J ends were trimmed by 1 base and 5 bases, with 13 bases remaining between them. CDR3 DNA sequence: TGTGCCAGCAGCTTGTTGGGGGAAGGGGACGAGCAGTACTTC. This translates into CASSLLGEGDEQYF.

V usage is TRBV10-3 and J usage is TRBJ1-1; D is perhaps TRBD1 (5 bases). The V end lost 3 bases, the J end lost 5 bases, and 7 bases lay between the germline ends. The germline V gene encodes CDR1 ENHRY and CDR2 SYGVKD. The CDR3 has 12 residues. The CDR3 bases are TGTGCCATCAGTGACGGGGGAACTGAAGCTTTCTTT. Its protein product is CAISDGGTEAFF.

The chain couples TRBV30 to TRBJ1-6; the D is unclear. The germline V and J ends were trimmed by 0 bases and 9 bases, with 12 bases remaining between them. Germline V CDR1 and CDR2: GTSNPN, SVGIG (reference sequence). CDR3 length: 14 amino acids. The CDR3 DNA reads TGTGCCTGGAGTGTGTCCGGGGATGGTTCACCCCTCCACTTT. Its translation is CAWSVSGDGSPLHF. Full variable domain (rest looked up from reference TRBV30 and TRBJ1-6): SQTIHQWPATLVQPVGSPLSLECTVEGTSNPNLYWYRQAAGRGLQLLFYSVGIGQISSEVPQNLSASRPQDRQFILSSKKLLLSDSGFYLCAWSVSGDGSPLHFGNGTRLTVT.

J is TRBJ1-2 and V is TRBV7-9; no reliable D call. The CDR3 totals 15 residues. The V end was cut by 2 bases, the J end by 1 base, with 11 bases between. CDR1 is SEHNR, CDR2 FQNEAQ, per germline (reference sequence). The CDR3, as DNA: TGTGCCAGCAGCTTACTGGGGAGGGATAACTATGGCTACACCTTC. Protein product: CASSLLGRDNYGYTF.